These 29 T cell receptor beta chains came from one sample sequenced in a study of blood T cell repertoires in COVID-19. Here immunoSEQ multiplex PCR was the method, and the copy in TCRdb shows in-frame clones only, minus some. The data contain 100,000 to 150,000 clones, about 80% of them singletons. The sequenced material came from peripheral blood. The receptors shown here come from a middle-aged man with active or convalescent COVID-19.

This sequence joins TRBV27 and TRBJ2-7; 8 bases are a match to TRBD2. V was clipped by 3 bases and J by 3 bases; unmatched bases: 4. Per germline, CDR1 MNHEY and CDR2 SMNVEV (reference sequence). CDR3 length equals 14 residues. The DNA of the CDR3 is TGTGCCAGCAGTTTCAGCGGGGGAATCTACGAGCAGTACTTC. Translation: CASSFSGGIYEQYF.

CDR3 protein: CASSLAHGTGTYEQYF. CDR3 sequence (DNA): TGTGCCAGCAGCTTAGCGCACGGGACAGGGACCTACGAGCAGTACTTC. The chain recombines TRBV7-2 with TRBJ2-7; TRBD1 matches at 9 bases. This CDR3 has 16 amino acids. V shed 0 bases and J 2 bases; nucleotides not matched to a gene: 5. Germline lookup yields CDR1 SGHTA and CDR2 FQGNSA.

This rearrangement joins TRBV5-1 to TRBJ1-5; the D is unclear. The V gene lost 6 bases and the J gene lost 0 bases, with 13 bases spanning the gap. In germline, CDR1 is SGHRS, CDR2 YFSETQ. The CDR3 extends over 15 amino acids. CDR3 region: CASTRTGDSNQPQHF. Written as DNA, the CDR3 is TGCGCCAGCACCCGGACGGGAGATAGCAATCAGCCCCAGCATTTT.

This sequence joins TRBV7-3 and TRBJ2-1; D ambiguous. Trimming took 4 bases from V and 5 from J, leaving 3 bases between them. The CDR3 is 11 amino acids. Germline CDR1 is SGHTA and CDR2 is FQGTGA. For the CDR3, the DNA is TGTGCCAGCAGCTCTAACAATGAGCAGTTCTTC. It codes for CASSSNNEQFF.

This clone appeared many times. Other DNA sequences in the same sample also yield this CDR3. This rearrangement joins TRBV9 to TRBJ1-2; D remains unclear. The CDR3 has 13 amino acids. V was shortened by 0 bases and J by 8 bases, with 11 bases between the two germline ends. Germline lookup yields CDR1 SGDLS and CDR2 YYNGEE. The CDR3 loop reads CASSVGEAGGYTF. DNA of the CDR3: TGTGCCAGCAGCGTAGGGGAGGCAGGCGGCTACACCTTC.

This chain uses TRBV7-3 with TRBJ2-5, with 7 bases lining up with TRBD2. V trimming: 0 bases; J trimming: 5 bases; junction bases outside the gene matches: 6. Germline V gene lookup returns CDR1 SGHTA and CDR2 FQGTGA. The CDR3 loop spans 15 amino acids. The CDR3 nucleotides are TGTGCCAGCAGCTTAACGGGACTAATGACGGAGACCCAGTACTTC. It encodes CASSLTGLMTETQYF. The variable domain in full, with the rest retrieved from reference TRBV7-3 and TRBJ2-5, is GAGVSQTPSNKVTEKGKYVELRCDPISGHTALYWYRQSLGQGPEFLIYFQGTGAADDSGLPNDRFFAVRPEGSVSTLKIQRTERGDSAVYLCASSLTGLMTETQYFGPGTRLLVL.

The rearrangement uses TRBV4-1 and TRBJ1-1; perhaps TRBD1 as D (5 bases). The V and J ends lost 2 bases and 3 bases respectively, with 10 bases between them. This CDR3 is 14 amino acids long. The germline V gene has CDR1 MGHRA and CDR2 YSYEKL. The CDR3 region is CASSQIPGDTEAFF. CDR3 DNA sequence: TGCGCCAGCAGCCAAATCCCGGGGGACACTGAAGCTTTCTTT.

The CDR3 DNA follows: TGTGCCTGGAGGAAGGGACAGGGAGGTCAGCCCCAGCATTTT. Translation: CAWRKGQGGQPQHF. The rearrangement uses TRBV30 and TRBJ1-5; 9 nucleotides line up with TRBD1. The CDR3 length is 14 residues. Looked up from germline, CDR1 is GTSNPN and CDR2 is SVGIG (reference sequence). Unmatched junction bases numbered 6, after V lost 3 bases and J lost 6 bases.

The CDR3 is CASSMKTGRNEKLFF. DNA for the CDR3: TGTGCCAGTAGTATGAAGACAGGGCGAAATGAAAAACTGTTTTTT. J is TRBJ1-4 and V is TRBV19, with 7 bases that match TRBD1. Germline V gene sequence: CDR1 LNHDA, CDR2 SQIVND (reference sequence). CDR3 length: 15 amino acids. Losses at the gene ends were 3 bases for V and 5 bases for J; bases not matched to a gene: 6.

Regarding this clone: In the same sample, other DNA sequences code for this CDR3. The chain combines TRBV5-1 with TRBJ2-7, with D uncertain. V was cut by 0 bases and J by 3 bases, with 7 bases left in between. CDR3 size: 13 residues. Germline CDR1 is SGHRS and CDR2 is YFSETQ. The CDR3 nucleotides are TGCGCCAGCAGCTTGGCAGATTACTACGAGCAGTACTTC. As protein: CASSLADYYEQYF.

The genes are TRBV3-1 (or the pseudogene TRBV3-2) and TRBJ2-2; D is unclear. Deletions cut 4 bases from V and 5 bases from J, with 5 bases between. This CDR3 region has 12 residues. CDR1 is LGHDT and CDR2 is YNNKEL in the germline V gene (reference sequence). The CDR3 sequence is CASSLTTGELFF. The DNA for the CDR3 is TGTGCCAGCAGCCTCACTACCGGGGAGCTGTTTTTT.

The chain links TRBV2 to TRBJ2-7, with a weak D call TRBD2 (5 bases). With 5 bases removed from V and 3 bases from J, the gap between germline ends came to 8 bases. Germline lookup yields CDR1 SNHLY and CDR2 FYNNEI. The CDR3 extends over 12 amino acids. The CDR3 sequence is CASSSGIYEQYF. The CDR3 DNA reads as TGTGCCAGCAGTTCCGGGATCTACGAGCAGTACTTC.

The chain links TRBV9 to TRBJ2-7, with 8 nucleotides matching TRBD2. Germline trimming cut 4 bases from V and 6 bases from J; bases unmatched to any gene: 12. From germline, CDR1 is SGDLS and CDR2 YYNGEE. This CDR3 comprises 15 residues. CDR3: CASSLPCGGPAEQYF. The CDR3 DNA reads TGTGCCAGCAGCCTCCCCTGCGGGGGGCCCGCCGAGCAGTACTTC.

This rearrangement joins TRBV2 to TRBJ1-5; D is perhaps TRBD1 (5 bases). Germline CDR1 and CDR2: SNHLY and FYNNEI. The V end lost 6 bases, the J end lost 6 bases, and 18 bases lay between the germline ends. This CDR3 contains 15 residues. The CDR3 here is CASREIPGVGQPQHF. For the CDR3, the DNA is TGTGCCAGCAGGGAAATACCGGGGGTTGGTCAGCCCCAGCATTTT.

J is TRBJ2-1 and V is TRBV6-5; D is possibly TRBD1 (5 bases). There are 14 residues in the CDR3. Germline V lookup: CDR1 MNHEY, CDR2 SVGAGI. The V and J ends lost 7 bases and 9 bases respectively, with 19 bases between them. The CDR3 DNA sequence: TGTGCCAGCAACCTAATTCAGGGTGGTGGTGAGCAGTTCTTC. As protein: CASNLIQGGGEQFF.

The J gene is TRBJ2-2, the V gene TRBV14; the match to TRBD2 covers 7 bases. V shed 3 bases and J 2 bases; nucleotides not matched to a gene: 6. Germline CDR1 and CDR2: SGHDN and FVKESK. This CDR3 is built from 16 residues. This chain's CDR3 is CASSHTGRANTGELFF. CDR3 DNA: TGTGCCAGCAGCCATACGGGGAGGGCCAACACCGGGGAGCTGTTTTTT.

The chain uses TRBV7-8 and TRBJ2-1; perhaps TRBD1 as D (5 bases). Germline CDR1 is SGHVS and CDR2 is FQNEAQ. V was shortened by 2 bases and J by 0 bases, with 20 bases between the two germline ends. CDR3 length equals 19 residues. The CDR3 is CASSLRGTGPFSSYNEQFF. Here the CDR3 DNA reads TGTGCCAGCAGCTTAAGGGGTACGGGTCCCTTCAGCTCCTACAATGAGCAGTTCTTC.

This clone appeared a few times. This chain uses TRBV29-1 with TRBJ2-5; 7 positions match TRBD2. The CDR3 totals 12 residues. CDR1 SQVTM and CDR2 ANQGSEA come from the germline V gene. After removal of 6 bases from V and 5 bases from J, the junction contained 6 bases not matched to a gene. CDR3 region: CSVRTSSETQYF. Here the CDR3 DNA reads TGCAGCGTACGGACTAGTAGTGAGACCCAGTACTTC. Full variable domain (outside the CDR3, taken from reference TRBV29-1 and TRBJ2-5): SAVISQKPSRDICQRGTSLTIQCQVDSQVTMMFWYRQQPGQSLTLIATANQGSEATYESGFVIDKFPISRPNLTFSTLTVSNMSPEDSSIYLCSVRTSSETQYFGPGTRLLVL.

The DNA of the CDR3 is TGTGCAAGTCGCTTAGACGAACGGACAGGGGACGATACGCAGTATTTT. It codes for CASRLDERTGDDTQYF. This chain links TRBV12-2 with TRBJ2-3; the table's D call TRBD1 went unverified against the DNA. TRBV12-2 represents a pseudogene. This CDR3 is built from 16 residues.

Many counts were recorded for this clone. The chain couples TRBV4-2 to TRBJ2-7; TRBD2 might be the D (5 bases). Per germline, CDR1 LGHNA and CDR2 YNFKEQ. The CDR3 sequence is 17 residues long. Trimming pared 1 base from V and 2 bases from J, leaving 18 bases between. The CDR3 here is CASSQVKTTEVAYEQYF. The CDR3 bases are TGTGCCAGCAGCCAAGTCAAAACAACGGAGGTTGCCTACGAGCAGTACTTC.

The chain is built from TRBV12-1 and TRBJ1-4; TRBD1 was called by the table and not checked on the DNA. TRBV12-1 represents a pseudogene. CDR3 length equals 14 residues. The CDR3 nucleotides read TGTGCCAGCAGCCAGCGGACAGGGAGGTTTAAACTGTTTTTT. Translating gives CASSQRTGRFKLFF.

The genes are TRBV7-9 and TRBJ1-2; 8 bases match TRBD1. The germline V gene encodes CDR1 SEHNR and CDR2 FQNEAQ (reference sequence). The CDR3 extends over 14 amino acids. Trimming took 3 bases from V and 4 from J; bases not matched to a gene: 4. In DNA form, the CDR3 reads TGTGCCAGCAGCTTGACCGGGACAGGCTATGGCTACACCTTC. As protein: CASSLTGTGYGYTF.

This sequence joins TRBV9 and TRBJ2-1; tentatively, D is TRBD1 (6 bases). CDR1 is SGDLS, CDR2 YYNGEE, per germline. Between the trimmed V and J ends, which lost 4 bases and 4 bases, there was a span of 9 bases. The CDR3 runs 13 residues. CDR3 loop: CASSPGQYNEQFF. The CDR3 bases are TGTGCCAGCAGCCCCGGACAGTACAATGAGCAGTTCTTC. Based on the CDR3 plus reference TRBV9 and TRBJ2-1, the full variable domain is DSGVTQTPKHLITATGQRVTLRCSPRSGDLSVYWYQQSLDQGLQFLIQYYNGEERAKGNILERFSAQQFPDLHSELNLSSLELGDSALYFCASSPGQYNEQFFGPGTRLTVL.

The chain has TRBV2 and TRBJ1-3; D unclear. The V end was cut by 7 bases, the J end by 1 base, with 14 bases between. From germline, CDR1 is SNHLY and CDR2 FYNNEI. The CDR3 covers 15 residues. The CDR3 bases are TGTGCCAGCACCCCTAGCAGAGTTTCTGGAAACACCATATATTTT. Translated: CASTPSRVSGNTIYF.

The chain is built from TRBV6-4 and TRBJ1-6, with D unresolved. V shed 3 bases and J shed 7 bases, with 7 bases lying between them. The V gene's germline CDR1 is MRHNA and CDR2 SNTAGT. This CDR3 region has 13 residues. Here the CDR3 reads CASSENSNSPLHF. CDR3 in DNA: TGTGCCAGCAGTGAGAACTCGAATTCACCCCTCCACTTT.

There are a few counts of this clone. This chain uses TRBV7-9 with TRBJ2-4, with D maybe TRBD1 (6 bases). The V gene's germline CDR1 is SEHNR and CDR2 FQNEAQ (reference sequence). This CDR3 comprises 15 residues. V was cut by 1 base and J by 6 bases, with 13 bases left in between. The DNA for the CDR3 is TGTGCCAGCAGCTTAGGATCCGCAGGGGCAAACATTCAGTACTTC. It codes for CASSLGSAGANIQYF. Full variable domain (missing parts from reference TRBV7-9 and TRBJ2-4): DTGVSQNPRHKITKRGQNVTFRCDPISEHNRLYWYRQTLGQGPEFLTYFQNEAQLEKSRLLSDRFSAERPKGSFSTLEIQRTEQGDSAMYLCASSLGSAGANIQYFGAGTRLSVL.

This clone has a handful of counts. The V gene is TRBV7-9, the J gene TRBJ2-7, with 7 nucleotides matching TRBD1. CDR3 length: 15 amino acids. Germline assignment: CDR1 SEHNR and CDR2 FQNEAQ (reference sequence). The V gene end was trimmed by 6 bases and the J gene end by 6 bases; junction bases not matched to a gene: 14. The CDR3 region has the DNA TGTGCCAGCAGTTCCCGACAGGGCCCAGTCCGCGAGCAGTACTTC. Translation gives CASSSRQGPVREQYF.

The J gene is TRBJ1-1, the V gene TRBV19; 8 nucleotides agree with TRBD1. V was pared by 5 bases and J by 1 base, with 15 bases of the junction left unmatched. Germline-derived CDR1 and CDR2 are LNHDA and SQIVND (reference sequence). The CDR3 covers 18 residues. CDR3 region: CASSWIFARQGQNTEAFF. The DNA for the CDR3 is TGTGCCAGTAGTTGGATTTTTGCCAGACAGGGGCAGAACACTGAAGCTTTCTTT.

This chain links TRBV6-2 or TRBV6-3 with TRBJ1-2, with D maybe TRBD1 (6 bases). CDR1 and CDR2 from the germline V gene are MNHEY and SVGEGT. V gave up 2 bases and J gave up 5 bases, with 15 bases separating them. The CDR3 runs 15 residues. CDR3 region: CASSYRLDSYYGYTF. The CDR3 DNA reads as TGTGCCAGCAGTTACCGTTTGGACAGCTATTATGGCTACACCTTC.